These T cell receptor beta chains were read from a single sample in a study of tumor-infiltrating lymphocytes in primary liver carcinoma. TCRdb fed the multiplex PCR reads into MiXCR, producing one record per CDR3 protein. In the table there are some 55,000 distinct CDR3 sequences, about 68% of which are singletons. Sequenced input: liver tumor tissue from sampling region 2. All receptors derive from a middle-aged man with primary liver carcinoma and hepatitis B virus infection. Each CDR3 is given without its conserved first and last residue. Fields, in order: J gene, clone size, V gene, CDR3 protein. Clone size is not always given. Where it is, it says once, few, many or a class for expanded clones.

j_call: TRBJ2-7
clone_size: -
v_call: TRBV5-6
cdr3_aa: AGSSRGSGVFEQY

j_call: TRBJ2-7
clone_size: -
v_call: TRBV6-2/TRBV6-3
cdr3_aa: ASRGLAGEDFYEQY

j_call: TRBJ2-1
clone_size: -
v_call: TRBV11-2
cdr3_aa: ASSLGLAGYHYEQF

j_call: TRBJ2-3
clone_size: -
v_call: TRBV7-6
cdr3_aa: ASSPYGGSTDTQY

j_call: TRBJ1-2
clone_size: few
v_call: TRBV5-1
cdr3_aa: ATSTGTNYGYT

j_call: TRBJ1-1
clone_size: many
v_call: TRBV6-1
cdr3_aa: ATRSGGVNTEAF

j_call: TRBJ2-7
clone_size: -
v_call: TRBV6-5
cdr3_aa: ANSSWGRTYEQY

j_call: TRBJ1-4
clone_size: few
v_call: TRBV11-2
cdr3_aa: ASSLEVGDEEVF

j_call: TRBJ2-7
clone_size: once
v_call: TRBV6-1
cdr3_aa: ASSRQGFMSGEQY

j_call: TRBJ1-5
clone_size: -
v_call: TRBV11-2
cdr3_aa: VSSLGLSQPQH

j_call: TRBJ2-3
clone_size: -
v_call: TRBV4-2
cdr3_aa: ASSQGGLAGRAEGTATQY

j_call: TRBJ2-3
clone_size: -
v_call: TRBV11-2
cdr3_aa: TGGARGPTDTQY

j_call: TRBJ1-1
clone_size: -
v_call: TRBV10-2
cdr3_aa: ASSEPNGDEAL

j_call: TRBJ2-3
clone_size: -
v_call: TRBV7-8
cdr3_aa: AISLDFSREDLRTRTDTQY

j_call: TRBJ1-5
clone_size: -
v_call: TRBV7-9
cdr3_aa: ASSPTNQTQH

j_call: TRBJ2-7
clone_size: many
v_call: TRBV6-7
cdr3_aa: ASIHRWREADEQY

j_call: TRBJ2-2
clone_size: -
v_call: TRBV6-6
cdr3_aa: ANRTSTGELF

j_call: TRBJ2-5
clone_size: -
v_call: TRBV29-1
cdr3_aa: SVGDREETQY

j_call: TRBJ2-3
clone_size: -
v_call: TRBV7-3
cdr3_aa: VSTKTSGSTDTQY

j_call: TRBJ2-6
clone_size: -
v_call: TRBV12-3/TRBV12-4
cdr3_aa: ASSKGTQFSGANVLS